The entry that follows covers one TCR beta chain sequence. Its recognized antigen is unknown. No base quality information exists; no much larger clone differs at one position. These data belong to a study of blood T cells in healthy people across ages (dated by TCRdb to between 2014 and 2017). Looking at the study overall: In model experiments, roughly one uniquely barcoded TCR beta cDNA molecule per two T cells was captured by template switching. Using deep sequencing normalized with unique cDNA molecular identifiers, the study measured how TCR beta repertoire diversity changes with age. The donors were split into four age groups: young (average around 15 years), middle-aged (39), aged (approximately 59) and long-lived (82). To avoid experimental bias, donors of different ages were spread randomly across the sequencing lanes. The study analyzed two additional independent replicas of 1 million unique cDNA reads from the same blood draw for two donors, one aged 18 to 30 and one aged 80 or older.

Libraries were built with 5' RACE. TCRdb lists the instrument as Illumina HiSeq 2500. A second about 6 to 11 cycle PCR used a sample-barcoded 5' primer and a J-beta primer mix. A template-switch 5' adaptor carrying 12 random nucleotides introduced a unique molecular identifier onto each TCR beta cDNA molecule. Each sample yielded at least 2.5 million CDR3-containing paired-end reads. First-strand cDNA synthesis was performed from all RNA using the Mint cDNA synthesis kit, with priming by a TRBC-specific oligonucleotide. Following uracil-DNA glycosylase treatment, all cDNA underwent a first 18-cycle PCR with the universal primers M1SS and BC2_uni_R. In the paper's pipeline: For normalization, 1 million high-quality reads, each with a distinct molecular identifier, were randomly selected from each sample. Instead of being binned into consensus sequences, reads that shared molecular identifiers were thrown out. CDR3 identification, clonotype clustering and error correction used MiTCR with a Q25 quality threshold and the strictest error-elimination algorithm. Lower-bound total TCR beta diversity was estimated with a nonparametric unseen species model using Euler transformation. TCRdb trimmed the raw reads at Q25, called clones with MiXCR and kept productive beta chains. Duplicate CDR3 protein sequences are folded into a single record with the most common DNA and genes. Here the V and J calls rest on TCRdb's processing, not on the authors' analysis. In this sample the table shows about 1,500,000 distinct CDR3 sequences, under 30% of which occur a single time. About 8% of the sample lies in the top ten.

The donors were roughly 39 Caucasian individuals from Russia, aged 6 to 90 years, who were systemically healthy. Each donor gave 9.5 to 10 milliliters of peripheral blood, drawn into EDTA-treated Vacutainer tubes. Ficoll-Paque density-gradient centrifugation was used to isolate PBMCs, with at least 7 million obtained per sample. Total RNA was extracted from PBMCs with Trizol reagent, with at least 6 micrograms obtained per sample. For every donor, an aliquot of PBMCs went through flow cytometry to measure the percentages of naive CD45RAhigh/CD27high T cells. The research as a whole found: A strong correlation was found between observed TCR beta diversity and the percentage of naive T cells measured by flow cytometry. Since profiling was done on bulk unsorted PBMCs, naive and antigen-experienced compartments could not be conclusively compared. As age increased, observed TCR beta diversity per million T cells dropped in a roughly linear way, and a significant reduction was already evident by age about 40. Compared with the aged group, more naive CD4+ T cells, fewer expanded clones and increased TCR diversity were shown by the long-lived group, suggesting age selection. Because the CMV infection status of the donors was unknown, age-related changes in expanded clonotypes may potentially have been confounded. Estimates of total diversity based on one million sequenced T cells were regarded as lower bounds and as underestimates.

The receptor's source is a woman aged 30 to 39 in good health. The sequenced sample was blood.

The CDR3 loop reads CASSGLGMVADTQYF. The DNA sequence is as follows: TGTGCCAGTAGCGGACTAGGAATGGTGGCAGATACGCAGTATTTT. The sequence links TRBV19 to TRBJ2-3; 7 nucleotides in the junction match TRBD2. Compared with germline, V lacks 6 bases and J lacks 4 bases; bases without a gene match: 10. Taken from the germline V gene (reference sequence), the CDR1 and CDR2 loops are LNHDA and SQIVND. The CDR3 runs 15 residues from the cysteine to the phenylalanine. The kept DNA is CDR3 alone, 45 bases in frame from the first base.